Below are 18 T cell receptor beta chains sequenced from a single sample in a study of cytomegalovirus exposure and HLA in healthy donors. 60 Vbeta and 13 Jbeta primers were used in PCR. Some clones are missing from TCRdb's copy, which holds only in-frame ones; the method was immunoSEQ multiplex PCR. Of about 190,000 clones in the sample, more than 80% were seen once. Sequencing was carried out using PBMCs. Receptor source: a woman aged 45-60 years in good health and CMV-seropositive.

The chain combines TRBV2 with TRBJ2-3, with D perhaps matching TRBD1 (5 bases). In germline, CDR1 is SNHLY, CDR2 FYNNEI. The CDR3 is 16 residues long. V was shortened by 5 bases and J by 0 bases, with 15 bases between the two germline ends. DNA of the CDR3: TGTGCCAGCAGTCTGACCCAGGGTACTAGCACAGATACGCAGTATTTT. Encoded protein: CASSLTQGTSTDTQYF.

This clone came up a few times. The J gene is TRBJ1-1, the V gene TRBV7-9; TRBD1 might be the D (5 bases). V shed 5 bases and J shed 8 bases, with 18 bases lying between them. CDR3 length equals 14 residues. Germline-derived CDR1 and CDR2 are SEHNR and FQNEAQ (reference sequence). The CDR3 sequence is CASSQLGGPKEAFF. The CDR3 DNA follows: TGTGCCAGCAGCCAACTCGGGGGACCCAAGGAAGCTTTCTTT.

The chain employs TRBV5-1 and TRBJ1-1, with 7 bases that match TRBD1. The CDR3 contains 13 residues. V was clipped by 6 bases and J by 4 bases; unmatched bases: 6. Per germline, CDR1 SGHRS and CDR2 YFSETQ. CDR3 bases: TGCGCCAGCAAACAGGGGAAGAGCACTGAAGCTTTCTTT. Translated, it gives CASKQGKSTEAFF.

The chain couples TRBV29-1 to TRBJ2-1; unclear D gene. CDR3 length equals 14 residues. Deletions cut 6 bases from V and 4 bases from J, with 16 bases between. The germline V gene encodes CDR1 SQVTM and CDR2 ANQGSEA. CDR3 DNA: TGCAGCGTGCAGGATCATTTATTTTACAATGAGCAGTTCTTC. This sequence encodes CSVQDHLFYNEQFF.

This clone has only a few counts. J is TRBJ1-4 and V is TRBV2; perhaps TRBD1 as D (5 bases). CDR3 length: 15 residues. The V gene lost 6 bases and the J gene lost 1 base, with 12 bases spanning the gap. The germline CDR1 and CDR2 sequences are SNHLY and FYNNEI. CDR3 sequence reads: CASRASGGTNEKLFF. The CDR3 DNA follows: TGTGCCAGCAGGGCCTCCGGGGGAACTAATGAAAAACTGTTTTTT.

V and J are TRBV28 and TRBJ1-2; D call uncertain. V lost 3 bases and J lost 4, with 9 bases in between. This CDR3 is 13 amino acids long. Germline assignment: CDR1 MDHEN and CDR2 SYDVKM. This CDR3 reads CASSFAAFYGYTF. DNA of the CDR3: TGTGCCAGCAGTTTTGCGGCTTTCTATGGCTACACCTTC.

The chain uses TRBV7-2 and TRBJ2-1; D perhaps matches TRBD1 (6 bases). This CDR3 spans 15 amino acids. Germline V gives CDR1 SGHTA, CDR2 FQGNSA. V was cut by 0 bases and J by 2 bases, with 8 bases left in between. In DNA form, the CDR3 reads TGTGCCAGCAGCTTAGCACAGGGCGCCTACAATGAGCAGTTCTTC. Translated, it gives CASSLAQGAYNEQFF.

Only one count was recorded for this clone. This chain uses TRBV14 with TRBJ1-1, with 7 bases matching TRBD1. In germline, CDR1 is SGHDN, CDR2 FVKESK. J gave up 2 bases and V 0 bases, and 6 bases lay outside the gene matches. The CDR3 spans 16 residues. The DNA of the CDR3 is TGTGCCAGCAGCCAAGATCTTGGACAGGTCAACACTGAAGCTTTCTTT. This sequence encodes CASSQDLGQVNTEAFF.

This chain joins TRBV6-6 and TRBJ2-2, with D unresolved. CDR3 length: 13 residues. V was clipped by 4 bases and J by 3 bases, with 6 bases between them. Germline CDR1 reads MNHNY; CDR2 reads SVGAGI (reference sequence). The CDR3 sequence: CASSFLDTGELFF. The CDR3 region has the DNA TGTGCCAGCAGTTTCCTAGACACCGGGGAGCTGTTTTTT.

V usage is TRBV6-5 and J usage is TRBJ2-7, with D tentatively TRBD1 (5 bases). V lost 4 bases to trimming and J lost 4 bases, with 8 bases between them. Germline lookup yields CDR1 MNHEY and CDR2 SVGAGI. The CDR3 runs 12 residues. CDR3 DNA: TGTGCCAGCAGTTCACAGGCATACGAGCAGTACTTC. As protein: CASSSQAYEQYF.

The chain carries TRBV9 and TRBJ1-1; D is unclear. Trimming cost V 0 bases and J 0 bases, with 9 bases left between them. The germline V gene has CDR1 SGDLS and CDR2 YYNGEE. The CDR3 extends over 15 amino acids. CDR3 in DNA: TGTGCCAGCAGCGTAGCTGAAGCTATGAACACTGAAGCTTTCTTT. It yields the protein CASSVAEAMNTEAFF.

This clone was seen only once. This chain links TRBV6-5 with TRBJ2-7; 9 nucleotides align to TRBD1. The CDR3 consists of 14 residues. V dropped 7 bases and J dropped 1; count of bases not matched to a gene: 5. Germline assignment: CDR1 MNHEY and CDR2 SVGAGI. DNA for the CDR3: TGTGCCAGCACCTCGACAGGGGGGTCCTACGAGCAGTACTTC. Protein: CASTSTGGSYEQYF.

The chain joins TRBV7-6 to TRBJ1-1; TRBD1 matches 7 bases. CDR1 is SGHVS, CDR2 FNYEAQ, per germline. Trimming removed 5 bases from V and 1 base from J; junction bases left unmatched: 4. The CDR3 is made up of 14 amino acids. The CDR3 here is CASSLRQGNTEAFF. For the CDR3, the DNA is TGTGCCAGCAGCCTCAGACAGGGGAACACTGAAGCTTTCTTT.

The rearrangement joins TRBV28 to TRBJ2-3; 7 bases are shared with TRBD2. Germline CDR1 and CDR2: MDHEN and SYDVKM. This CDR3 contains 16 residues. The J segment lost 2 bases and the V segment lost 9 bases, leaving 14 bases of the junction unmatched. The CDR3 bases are TGTGCCAGTAACCCCTTAGCGGGCGAATACACAGATACGCAGTATTTT. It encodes CASNPLAGEYTDTQYF.

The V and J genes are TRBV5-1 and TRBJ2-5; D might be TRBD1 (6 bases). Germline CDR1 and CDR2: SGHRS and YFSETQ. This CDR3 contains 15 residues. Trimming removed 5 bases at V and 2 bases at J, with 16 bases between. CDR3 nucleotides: TGCGCCAGCAGTTCCCTCCTAGGGGGACAAGAGACCCAGTACTTC. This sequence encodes CASSSLLGGQETQYF.

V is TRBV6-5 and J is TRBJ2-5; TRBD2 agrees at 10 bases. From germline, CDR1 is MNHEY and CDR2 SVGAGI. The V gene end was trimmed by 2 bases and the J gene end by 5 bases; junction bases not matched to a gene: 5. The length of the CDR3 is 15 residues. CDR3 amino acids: CASSYLLAGKETQYF. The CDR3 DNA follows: TGTGCCAGCAGTTACCTACTAGCGGGGAAGGAGACCCAGTACTTC.

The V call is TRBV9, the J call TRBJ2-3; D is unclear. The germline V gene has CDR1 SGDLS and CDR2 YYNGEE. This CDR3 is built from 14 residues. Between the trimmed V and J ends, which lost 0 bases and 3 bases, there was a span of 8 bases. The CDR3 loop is CASSVEWATDTQYF. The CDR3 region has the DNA TGTGCCAGCAGCGTAGAATGGGCTACAGATACGCAGTATTTT.

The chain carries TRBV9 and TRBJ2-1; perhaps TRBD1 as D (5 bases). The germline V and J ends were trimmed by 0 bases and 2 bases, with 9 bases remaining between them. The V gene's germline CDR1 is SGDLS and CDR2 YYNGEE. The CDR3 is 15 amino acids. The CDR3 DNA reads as TGTGCCAGCAGCGTAGCCAGGGAAACCTACAATGAGCAGTTCTTC. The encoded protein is CASSVARETYNEQFF.